These T cell receptor beta chains were read from a single sample in a study of blood T cells in healthy people across ages. MiXCR was run by TCRdb on the 5' RACE reads, yielding one entry per CDR3 protein. The sample shows some 900,000 distinct CDR3 sequences, 25% to 30% of them seen only once. The sample comprised blood. The receptors were gathered from an elderly woman in good health. Each CDR3 is given with its conserved first and last residue.

TRBJ1-2	TRBV2	CASSLRSPYGYTF
TRBJ1-2	TRBV4-3	CASNRAGVDYGYTF
TRBJ2-3	TRBV7-2	CASSYRTIGADTQYF
TRBJ2-4	TRBV7-2	CASSLGQIAKNIQYF
TRBJ2-2	TRBV11-2	CASSRDYVNWELFF
TRBJ1-2	TRBV3-1	CASSRAEGYTF
TRBJ1-1	TRBV3-1	CASSPLTANTEAFF
TRBJ1-5	TRBV7-2	CASSLDLAHNQPQHF
TRBJ1-1	TRBV6-5	CASSQTALNTEAFF
TRBJ2-3	TRBV12-3/TRBV12-4	CASRGWSTDTQYF
TRBJ1-6	TRBV20-1	CSARDRALPYNSPLHF
TRBJ2-1	TRBV20-1	CSARDQGGNEQFF
TRBJ1-2	TRBV20-1	CSAREGHRGTYGYTF
-	TRBV27	CASSFSGTVPRETQYF
TRBJ1-2	TRBV20-1	CSARVAGSYGYTF
TRBJ1-1	TRBV6-2/TRBV6-3	CASSWTGGTEAFF
TRBJ2-3	TRBV5-1	CASSLDYRRSTDTQYF
TRBJ1-2	TRBV20-1	CSARPGQSGYTF
TRBJ2-7	TRBV5-1	CASSLAGTTSYEQYF
TRBJ2-3	TRBV12-3/TRBV12-4	CASSSSQRVGADTQYF
TRBJ1-6	TRBV6-5	CASRARGRGNSPLHF
TRBJ2-6	TRBV7-2	CASSLAGTGPGANVLTF
TRBJ2-7	TRBV20-1	CSARETRSSYEQYF
TRBJ2-1	TRBV4-2	CASSQDRTSGNNEQFF
TRBJ2-3	TRBV12-3/TRBV12-4	CASSPPTGQGATDAEYF
TRBJ2-1	TRBV19	CASSMLGWTSGGLSYNEQFF
TRBJ2-7	TRBV11-2	CASSGTGTGGGDQYF
-	TRBV6-2/TRBV6-3	CASSPIGGGRYNEQYF
TRBJ2-3	TRBV20-1	CSAEQGTRRIDTQYF
TRBJ1-4	TRBV25-1	CASSSDTTNEKLFF
TRBJ1-5	TRBV5-4	CASSSGGSSQPQHF
TRBJ1-2	TRBV29-1	CSSTTGSGYTF
TRBJ2-1	TRBV7-2	CASSTGTGVEQFF
TRBJ2-1	TRBV7-2	CASGTRTSGGTGEQFF
TRBJ2-3	TRBV5-1	CASKSNTDTQYF
TRBJ1-5	TRBV4-3	CASSQGPNQPQHF
TRBJ2-3	TRBV5-1	CASSLAVQRGDTQYF
TRBJ1-1	TRBV6-6	CASSQPGQGNTEAFF
TRBJ2-4	TRBV5-1	CASSPSGQGKNIQYF
-	TRBV6-2/TRBV6-3	CASSYQGQTYEQYF
TRBJ2-3	TRBV12-3/TRBV12-4	CASSLGRGCTDTEYF
TRBJ2-7	TRBV12-3/TRBV12-4	CASSLAQGTSSYEQYF
TRBJ2-1	TRBV7-6	CANSLVFGGQGAYNEQFF
TRBJ2-7	TRBV6-1	CASSRTRTGGAYEQYF
TRBJ2-1	TRBV7-8	CASRWSAGGRYEQFF
TRBJ1-2	TRBV3-1	CASSQEWTDNYGYTF
TRBJ2-1	TRBV3-1	CASSRQTSGGLNEQFF
TRBJ2-1	TRBV7-2	CASSSGSYNGQFF
TRBJ1-1	TRBV12-3/TRBV12-4	CASSLDRWARANTEAFF
TRBJ2-7	TRBV7-2	CASSSVSSSYEQYF
TRBJ2-1	TRBV4-1	CASSQTRLAGGNNEQFF
TRBJ1-4	TRBV6-5	CASHRTGEGKLFF
TRBJ2-1	TRBV29-1	CSVGGSGTYYNEQFF
TRBJ2-7	TRBV4-1	CASSDRGGKSRYYEQYF
TRBJ2-1	TRBV6-5	CASSPGSSYEQFF
TRBJ2-1	TRBV6-2/TRBV6-3	CASSYGQGVYNEQFF